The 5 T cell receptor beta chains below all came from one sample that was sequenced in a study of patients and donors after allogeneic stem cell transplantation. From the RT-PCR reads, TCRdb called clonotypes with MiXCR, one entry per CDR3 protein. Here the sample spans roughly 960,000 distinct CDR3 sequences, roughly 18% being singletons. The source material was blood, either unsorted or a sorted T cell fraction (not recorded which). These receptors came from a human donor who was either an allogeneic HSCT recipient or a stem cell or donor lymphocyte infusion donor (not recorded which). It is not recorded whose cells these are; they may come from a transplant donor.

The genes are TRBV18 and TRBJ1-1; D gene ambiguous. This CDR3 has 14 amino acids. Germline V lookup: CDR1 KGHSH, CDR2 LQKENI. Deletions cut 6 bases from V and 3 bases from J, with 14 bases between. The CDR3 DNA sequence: TGTGCCAGCTCTTTCTCCAGGACGGACACTGAAGCTTTCTTT. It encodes CASSFSRTDTEAFF.

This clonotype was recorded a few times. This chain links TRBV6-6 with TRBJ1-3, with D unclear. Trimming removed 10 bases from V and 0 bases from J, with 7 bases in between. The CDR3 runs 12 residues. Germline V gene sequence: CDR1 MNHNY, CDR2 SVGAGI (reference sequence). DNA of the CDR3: TGTGCCATCTCCAGCTCTGGAAACACCATATATTTT. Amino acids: CAISSSGNTIYF.

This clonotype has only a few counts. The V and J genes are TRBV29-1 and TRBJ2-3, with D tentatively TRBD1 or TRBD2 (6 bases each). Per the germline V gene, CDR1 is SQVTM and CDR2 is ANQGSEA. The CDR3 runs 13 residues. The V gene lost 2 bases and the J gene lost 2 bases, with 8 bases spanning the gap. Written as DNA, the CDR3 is TGCAGCGTTGAATGGGGGGCCACAGATACGCAGTATTTT. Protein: CSVEWGATDTQYF.

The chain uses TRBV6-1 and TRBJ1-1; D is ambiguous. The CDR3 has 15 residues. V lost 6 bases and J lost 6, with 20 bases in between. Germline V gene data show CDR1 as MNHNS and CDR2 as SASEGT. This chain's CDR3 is CASSHRDRGRPEAFF. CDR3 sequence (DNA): TGTGCCAGCAGCCACAGAGATCGTGGTCGTCCTGAAGCTTTCTTT.

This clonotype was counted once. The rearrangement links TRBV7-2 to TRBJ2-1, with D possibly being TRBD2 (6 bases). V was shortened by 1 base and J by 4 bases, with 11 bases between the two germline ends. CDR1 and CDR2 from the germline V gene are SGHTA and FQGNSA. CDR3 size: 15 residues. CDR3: CASSLGLALYNEQFF. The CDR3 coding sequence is TGTGCCAGCAGCTTAGGTCTAGCGCTTTACAATGAGCAGTTCTTC.